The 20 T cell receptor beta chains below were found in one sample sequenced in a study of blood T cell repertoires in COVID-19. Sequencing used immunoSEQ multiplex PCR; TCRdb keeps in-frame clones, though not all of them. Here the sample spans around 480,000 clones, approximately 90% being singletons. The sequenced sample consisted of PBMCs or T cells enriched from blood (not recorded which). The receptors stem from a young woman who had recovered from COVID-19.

The CDR3 spells CASSLNTQEKAFF. The CDR3 nucleotides are TGCGCCAGCAGCCTTAATACCCAAGAGAAAGCTTTCTTT. This chain links TRBV4-1 with TRBJ1-1; D is uncertain. The CDR3 spans 13 residues. Germline-derived CDR1 and CDR2 are MGHRA and YSYEKL. The V end lost 4 bases, the J end lost 9 bases, and 15 bases lay between the germline ends.

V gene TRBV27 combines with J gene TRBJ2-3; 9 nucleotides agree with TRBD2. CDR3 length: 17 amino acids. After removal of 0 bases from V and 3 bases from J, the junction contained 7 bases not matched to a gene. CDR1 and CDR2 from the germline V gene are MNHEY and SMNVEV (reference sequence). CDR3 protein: CASSLSPGLARTDTQYF. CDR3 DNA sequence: TGTGCCAGCAGTTTATCACCGGGACTAGCAAGGACAGATACGCAGTATTTT.

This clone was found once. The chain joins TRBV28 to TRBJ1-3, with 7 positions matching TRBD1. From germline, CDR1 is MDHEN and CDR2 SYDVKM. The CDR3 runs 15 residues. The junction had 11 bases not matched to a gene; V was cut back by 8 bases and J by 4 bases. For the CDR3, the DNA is TGTGCCAGCGGCAAGGAGGGGGCAGGAGGAAACACCATATATTTT. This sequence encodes CASGKEGAGGNTIYF.

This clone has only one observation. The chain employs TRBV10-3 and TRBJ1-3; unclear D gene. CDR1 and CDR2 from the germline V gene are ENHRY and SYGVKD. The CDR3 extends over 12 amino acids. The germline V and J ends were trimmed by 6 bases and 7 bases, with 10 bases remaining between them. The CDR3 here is CAISSEANTIYF. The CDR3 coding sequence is TGTGCCATCAGCTCTGAGGCGAACACCATATATTTT.

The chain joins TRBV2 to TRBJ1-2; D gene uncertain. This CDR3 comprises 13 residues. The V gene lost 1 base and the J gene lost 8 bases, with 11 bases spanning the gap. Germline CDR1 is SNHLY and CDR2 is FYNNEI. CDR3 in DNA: TGTGCCAGCAGTGAAGTAGGCGGAGCAGGCTACACCTTC. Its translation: CASSEVGGAGYTF.

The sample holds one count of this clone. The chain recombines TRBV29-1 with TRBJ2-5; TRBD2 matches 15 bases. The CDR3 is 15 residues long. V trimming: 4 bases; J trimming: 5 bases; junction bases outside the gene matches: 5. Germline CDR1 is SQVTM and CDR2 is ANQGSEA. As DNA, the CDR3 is TGCAGCGTTGGGACTAGCGGGGGGGCCTGGGAGACCCAGTACTTC. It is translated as CSVGTSGGAWETQYF. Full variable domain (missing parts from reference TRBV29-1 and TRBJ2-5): SAVISQKPSRDICQRGTSLTIQCQVDSQVTMMFWYRQQPGQSLTLIATANQGSEATYESGFVIDKFPISRPNLTFSTLTVSNMSPEDSSIYLCSVGTSGGAWETQYFGPGTRLLVL.

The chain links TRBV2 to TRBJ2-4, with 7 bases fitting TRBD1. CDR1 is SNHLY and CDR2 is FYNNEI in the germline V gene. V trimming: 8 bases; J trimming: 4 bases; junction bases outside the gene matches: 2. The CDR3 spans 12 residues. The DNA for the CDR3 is TGTGCCAGCCCGGGACAGAAAAACATTCAGTACTTC. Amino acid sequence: CASPGQKNIQYF.

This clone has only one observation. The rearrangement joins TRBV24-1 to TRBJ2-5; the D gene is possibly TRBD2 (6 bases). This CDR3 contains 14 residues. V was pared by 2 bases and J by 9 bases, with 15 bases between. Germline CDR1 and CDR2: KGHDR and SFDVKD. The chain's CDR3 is CATSDSRGGEAQYF. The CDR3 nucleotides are TGTGCCACCAGTGATTCCCGAGGCGGGGAGGCCCAGTACTTC.

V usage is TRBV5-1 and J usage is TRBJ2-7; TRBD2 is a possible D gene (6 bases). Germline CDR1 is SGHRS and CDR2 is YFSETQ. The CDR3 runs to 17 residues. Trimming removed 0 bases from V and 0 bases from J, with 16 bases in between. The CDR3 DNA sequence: TGCGCCAGCAGCTTGGACGGTAGTGGGGGGTCCTCCTACGAGCAGTACTTC. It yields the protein CASSLDGSGGSSYEQYF.

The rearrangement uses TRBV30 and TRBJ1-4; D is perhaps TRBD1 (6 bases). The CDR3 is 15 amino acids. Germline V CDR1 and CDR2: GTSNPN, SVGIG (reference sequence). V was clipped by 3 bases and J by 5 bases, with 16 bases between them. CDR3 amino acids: CAWRGGNWENEKLFF. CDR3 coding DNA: TGTGCCTGGAGAGGGGGAAACTGGGAAAATGAAAAACTGTTTTTT. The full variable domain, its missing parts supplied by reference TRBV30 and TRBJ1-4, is SQTIHQWPATLVQPVGSPLSLECTVEGTSNPNLYWYRQAAGRGLQLLFYSVGIGQISSEVPQNLSASRPQDRQFILSSKKLLLSDSGFYLCAWRGGNWENEKLFFGSGTQLSVL.

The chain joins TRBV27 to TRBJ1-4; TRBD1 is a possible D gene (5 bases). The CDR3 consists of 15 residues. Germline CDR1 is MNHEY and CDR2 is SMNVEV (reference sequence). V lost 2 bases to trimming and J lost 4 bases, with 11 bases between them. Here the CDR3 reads CASSLGGGINEKLFF. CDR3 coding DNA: TGTGCCAGCAGTTTAGGGGGGGGGATTAATGAAAAACTGTTTTTT. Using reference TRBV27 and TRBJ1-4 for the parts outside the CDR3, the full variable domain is EAQVTQNPRYLITVTGKKLTVTCSQNMNHEYMSWYRQDPGLGLRQIYYSMNVEVTDKGDVPEGYKVSRKEKRNFPLILESPSPNQTSLYFCASSLGGGINEKLFFGSGTQLSVL.

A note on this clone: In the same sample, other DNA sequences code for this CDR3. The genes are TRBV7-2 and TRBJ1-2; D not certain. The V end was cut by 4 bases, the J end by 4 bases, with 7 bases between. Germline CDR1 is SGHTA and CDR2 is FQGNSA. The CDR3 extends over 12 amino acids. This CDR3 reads CASSSAGYGYTF. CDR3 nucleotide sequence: TGTGCCAGCAGCTCAGCCGGCTATGGCTACACCTTC.

In DNA form, the CDR3 reads TGTGCCAGCAGCCCCCTGGCCCCCAGCGACAATGAGCAGTTCTTC. Protein: CASSPLAPSDNEQFF. The rearrangement links TRBV7-9 to TRBJ2-1; no reliable D call. The V and J ends lost 5 bases and 5 bases respectively, with 16 bases between them. The CDR3 covers 15 residues. Germline values: CDR1 SEHNR, CDR2 FQNEAQ (reference sequence).

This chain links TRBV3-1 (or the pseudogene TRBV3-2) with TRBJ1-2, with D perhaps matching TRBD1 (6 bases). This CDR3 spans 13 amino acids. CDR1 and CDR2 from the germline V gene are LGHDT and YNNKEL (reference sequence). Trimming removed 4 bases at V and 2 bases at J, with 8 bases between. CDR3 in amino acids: CASSRQDNYGYTF. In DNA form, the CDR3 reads TGTGCCAGCAGCCGACAGGACAACTATGGCTACACCTTC.

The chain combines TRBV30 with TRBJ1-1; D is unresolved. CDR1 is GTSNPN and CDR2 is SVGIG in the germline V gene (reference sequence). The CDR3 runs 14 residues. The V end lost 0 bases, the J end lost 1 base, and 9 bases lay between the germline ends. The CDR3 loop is CAWSVTEPNTEAFF. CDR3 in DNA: TGTGCCTGGAGTGTGACGGAGCCGAACACTGAAGCTTTCTTT.

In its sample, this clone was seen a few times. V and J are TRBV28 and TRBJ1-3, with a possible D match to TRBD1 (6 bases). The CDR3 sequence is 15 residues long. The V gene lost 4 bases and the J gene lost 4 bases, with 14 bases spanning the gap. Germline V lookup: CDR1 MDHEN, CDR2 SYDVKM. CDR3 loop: CASSSGGQQGNTIYF. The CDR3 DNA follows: TGTGCCAGCAGTTCGGGGGGGCAGCAAGGAAACACCATATATTTT.

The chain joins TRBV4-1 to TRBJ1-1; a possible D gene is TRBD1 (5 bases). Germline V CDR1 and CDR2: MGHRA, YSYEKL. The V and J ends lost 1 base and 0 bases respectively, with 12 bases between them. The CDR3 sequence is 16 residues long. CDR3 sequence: CASSQVGAGVNTEAFF. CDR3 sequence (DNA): TGCGCCAGCAGCCAAGTCGGGGCGGGAGTGAACACTGAAGCTTTCTTT.

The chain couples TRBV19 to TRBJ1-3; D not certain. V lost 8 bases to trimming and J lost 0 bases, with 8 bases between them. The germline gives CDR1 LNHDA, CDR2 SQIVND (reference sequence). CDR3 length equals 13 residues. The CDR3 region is CASWAYSGNTIYF. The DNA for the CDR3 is TGTGCCAGTTGGGCTTACTCTGGAAACACCATATATTTT. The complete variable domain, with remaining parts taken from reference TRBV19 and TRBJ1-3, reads DGGITQSPKYLFRKEGQNVTLSCEQNLNHDAMYWYRQDPGQGLRLIYYSQIVNDFQKGDIAEGYSVSREKKESFPLTVTSAQKNPTAFYLCASWAYSGNTIYFGEGSWLTVV.

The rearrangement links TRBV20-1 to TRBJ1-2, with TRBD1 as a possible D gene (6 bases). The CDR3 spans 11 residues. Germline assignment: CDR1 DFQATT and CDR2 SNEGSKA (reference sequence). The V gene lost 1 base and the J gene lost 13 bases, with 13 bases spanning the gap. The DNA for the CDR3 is TGCAGTGCTAGAGCCTCGACAGGATGCACCTTC. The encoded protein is CSARASTGCTF.

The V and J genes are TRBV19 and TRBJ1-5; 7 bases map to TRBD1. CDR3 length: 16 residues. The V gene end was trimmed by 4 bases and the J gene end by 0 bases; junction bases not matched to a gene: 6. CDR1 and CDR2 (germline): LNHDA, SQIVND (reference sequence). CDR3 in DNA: TGTGCCAGTAGTACCGACAGGGATAGTAGCAATCAGCCCCAGCATTTT. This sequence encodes CASSTDRDSSNQPQHF.